This T cell receptor beta chain was sequenced for a study of T cells in Graves' hyperthyroidism and ophthalmopathy. Study-level information: Staff took peripheral blood when the initial diagnosis was made, before any treatment began.

The CDR3 consists of 13 residues. Trimming cost V 4 bases and J 0 bases, with 4 bases left between them. Germline CDR1 MDHEN, CDR2 SYDVKM. Researchers took RNA transcripts and amplified the TCR beta CDR3 regions from them. HTBI primers drove first-round RT-PCR of the TCR CDR3. TCRdb redid the calling of the multiplex PCR reads with MiXCR, one entry per CDR3 protein. This table holds 300,000 to 400,000 distinct CDR3 sequences, around 13% found once. Patients aged 18 to 65 had newly diagnosed hyperthyroidism lasting under 2 months. Fresh peripheral blood, under 11 ml, yielded the PBMCs. This chain links TRBV28 with TRBJ1-3; D remains unclear. The sample comprised blood. The receptor was derived from a woman in her twenties or thirties with Graves' hyperthyroidism. CDR3 DNA: TGTGCCAGCAGTTGGGACTCTGGAAACACCATATATTTT. This encodes CASSWDSGNTIYF.